A single sample gave rise to the 4 T cell receptor beta chains below, sequenced in a study of blood T cell repertoires in COVID-19. Sequencing used immunoSEQ multiplex PCR; TCRdb keeps in-frame clones, though not all of them. Here the sample spans 120,000 or so clones, more than 70% being singletons. Material for sequencing was peripheral blood. These TCRs come from a man at least 80 years old with active or convalescent COVID-19.

The chain carries TRBV13 and TRBJ2-7; D is uncertain. Trimming shortened V by 4 bases and J by 4 bases, and 14 bases separated the two germline ends. Germline lookup yields CDR1 PRHDT and CDR2 FYEKMQ (reference sequence). The CDR3 extends over 14 amino acids. CDR3 sequence: CASSSSQVQYEQYF. Here the CDR3 DNA reads TGTGCCAGCAGCTCAAGCCAGGTCCAATACGAGCAGTACTTC.

The V gene is TRBV5-1, the J gene TRBJ1-2; 8 bases are a match to TRBD1. The CDR3 totals 14 residues. The germline CDR1 and CDR2 sequences are SGHRS and YFSETQ. V lost 0 bases, J lost 7 bases, and 5 bases stayed unmatched. The CDR3 bases are TGCGCCAGCAGCTTGGTAGGGACAGGAGTTGGCTACACCTTC. Its protein product is CASSLVGTGVGYTF.

The chain has TRBV18 and TRBJ1-1, with 8 positions matching TRBD1. Germline V gene data show CDR1 as KGHSH and CDR2 as LQKENI. Germline trimming cut 4 bases from V and 3 bases from J; bases unmatched to any gene: 4. The CDR3 is 14 residues long. This chain's CDR3 is CASSLQGEDTEAFF. CDR3 nucleotide sequence: TGTGCCAGCTCACTACAGGGGGAAGACACTGAAGCTTTCTTT.

About this clone: Other DNA sequences of this sample code for an identical CDR3. The genes are TRBV18 and TRBJ2-3; D remains unclear. Germline V gene lookup returns CDR1 KGHSH and CDR2 LQKENI. Trimming removed 0 bases at V and 3 bases at J, with 4 bases between. The CDR3 runs 13 residues. The CDR3 protein is CASSPPSTDTQYF. The CDR3 DNA sequence: TGTGCCAGCTCACCACCATCTACAGATACGCAGTATTTT.